The T cell receptor beta chain under discussion was sequenced for a study of T cell responses to AZD1222 COVID-19 vaccine. J was trimmed by 12 bases and V by 6 bases; bases with no gene match: 10. This CDR3 has 13 amino acids. The germline V gene has CDR1 KGHSH and CDR2 LQKENI. The table came from immunoSEQ multiplex PCR; TCRdb's copy has only in-frame clones and leaves some out. The data show 140,000 or so clones, approximately 89% seen once. This clonotype was sampled from an adult in good health. The chain uses TRBV18 and TRBJ1-4; TRBD1 matches at 7 bases. Material: peripheral blood, obtained on day 0 of AZD1222 vaccination. CDR3 residues: CASSATGKGELFF. CDR3 coding DNA: TGTGCCAGCTCGGCGACAGGGAAGGGGGAACTGTTTTTT.